The 25 T cell receptor beta chains listed next were all sequenced from one sample in a study of T cells expressing NK-cell markers. TCRdb re-called the 5' RACE reads and catalogs CDR3 proteins one per entry, DNA excluded. The table lists about 430,000 distinct CDR3 sequences. The sequenced material came from blood T cells: a sorted CD56 or NKG2C T cell subset, CD4+ or CD8+ T cells, or bulk PBMC T cells (not recorded which). These TCRs come from a woman aged 45-59 years in good health.

CDR3 sequence: CAWTEVGTQYF. This chain links TRBV30 with TRBJ2-5. Looked up from germline, CDR1 is GTSNPN and CDR2 is SVGIG (reference sequence). This CDR3 comprises 11 residues.

The chain couples TRBV12-3 or TRBV12-4 to TRBJ2-1. The CDR3 runs 15 residues. CDR3 protein: CASSRGFSSYNEQFF.

The CDR3 spells CASSLVRTSGRANEQYF. V and J are TRBV7-8 and TRBJ2-7; the D call of TRBD2 rests on TCRdb alone, since no DNA is present to check it. Germline loops: CDR1 SGHVS, CDR2 FQNEAQ. The CDR3 loop spans 17 amino acids.

The rearrangement uses TRBV4-1 and TRBJ2-5; TCRdb gives TRBD2 as the D gene, but with no DNA this cannot be confirmed. The CDR3 totals 16 residues. The germline gives CDR1 MGHRA, CDR2 YSYEKL. Here the CDR3 reads CASSPRGRQGQETQYF.

J is TRBJ1-1 and V is TRBV29-1; no DNA is available, so the TRBD1 call from TCRdb remains unchecked. Per the germline V gene, CDR1 is SQVTM and CDR2 is ANQGSEA. The CDR3 sequence is 13 residues long. The CDR3 here is CSAPGEMNTEAFF.

The chain couples TRBV6-6 to TRBJ2-2; the TRBD2 assignment by TCRdb is unverifiable without DNA. The CDR3 extends over 20 amino acids. Germline CDR1 reads MNHNY; CDR2 reads SVGAGI (reference sequence). This CDR3 is CASSGKSGRPRPPNTGELFF.

This chain links TRBV27 with TRBJ2-1; TCRdb names TRBD2, which stays unverified in the absence of DNA. The CDR3 covers 19 residues. Germline V gene data show CDR1 as MNHEY and CDR2 as SMNVEV (reference sequence). The CDR3 is CASSSIIVPASGRRNEQFF.

The V gene is TRBV3-1, the J gene TRBJ2-1; checking the TCRdb D call of TRBD2 is not possible without DNA. The germline V gene has CDR1 LGHDT and CDR2 YNNKEL (reference sequence). The length of the CDR3 is 14 residues. CDR3 residues: CASSQGPTSGSQFF.

The chain joins TRBV6-5 to TRBJ2-3. The CDR3 spans 12 residues. The germline gives CDR1 MNHEY, CDR2 SVGAGI. This CDR3 is CAGRTGTDTQYF.

The CDR3 loop is CASSQSPSPQVGETQYF. The chain employs TRBV5-1 and TRBJ2-5; TCRdb returns TRBD1, unconfirmable since there is no DNA. Looked up from germline, CDR1 is SGHRS and CDR2 is YFSETQ. CDR3 size: 17 residues.

The chain links TRBV6-5 to TRBJ1-6; TCRdb's D gene call, TRBD1, goes unchecked for lack of DNA. The germline V gene encodes CDR1 MNHEY and CDR2 SVGAGI. This CDR3 comprises 14 residues. CDR3 sequence reads: CASSQTGGNSPLHF.

The CDR3 protein is CASSRRQSDGYTF. V gene TRBV14 combines with J gene TRBJ1-2; TCRdb calls TRBD1, which cannot be checked without DNA. The CDR3 totals 13 residues. Germline V gene lookup returns CDR1 SGHDN and CDR2 FVKESK. Full variable domain (remainder filled in from reference TRBV14 and TRBJ1-2): EAGVTQFPSHSVIEKGQTVTLRCDPISGHDNLYWYRRVMGKEIKFLLHFVKESKQDESGMPNNRFLAERTGGTYSTLKVQPAELEDSGVYFCASSRRQSDGYTFGSGTRLTVV.

V gene TRBV20-1 combines with J gene TRBJ2-5; TCRdb designates TRBD2, a call that cannot be tested without DNA. Germline CDR1 reads DFQATT; CDR2 reads SNEGSKA (reference sequence). The CDR3 runs to 14 residues. The CDR3 is CYNRGEGRTETQYF.

This sequence joins TRBV11-2 and TRBJ1-6. Germline assignment: CDR1 SGHAT and CDR2 FQNNGV. This CDR3 has 17 residues. The CDR3 sequence is CASSPINRQAVNSPLHF.

The V and J genes are TRBV5-1 and TRBJ2-2. The CDR3 consists of 14 residues. Germline assignment: CDR1 SGHRS and CDR2 YFSETQ. The chain's CDR3 is CASSLSGQTGELFF.

CDR3 amino acids: CAWRAQGSSYNSPLHF. The chain links TRBV30 to TRBJ1-6. The CDR3 totals 16 residues. Germline V lookup: CDR1 GTSNPN, CDR2 SVGIG (reference sequence).

The chain recombines TRBV3-1 with TRBJ1-1; TCRdb calls TRBD1, which cannot be checked without DNA. CDR3 length: 14 amino acids. Germline V lookup: CDR1 LGHDT, CDR2 YNNKEL (reference sequence). The CDR3: CASSQDTLGTEAFF.

This chain uses TRBV20-1 with TRBJ2-2; the D call of TRBD2 rests on TCRdb alone, since no DNA is present to check it. CDR3 length: 14 residues. Germline-derived CDR1 and CDR2 are DFQATT and SNEGSKA (reference sequence). The CDR3 loop is CSARLAGGTGELFF.

The CDR3 spells CASSLEDRGNEQYF. The V gene is TRBV5-1, the J gene TRBJ2-7; there is no DNA to check the TCRdb D call of TRBD1. Germline values: CDR1 SGHRS, CDR2 YFSETQ. The CDR3 is 14 residues long. The full variable domain, completed using reference TRBV5-1 and TRBJ2-7, is KAGVTQTPRYLIKTRGQQVTLSCSPISGHRSVSWYQQTPGQGLQFLFEYFSETQRNKGNFPGRFSGRQFSNSRSEMNVSTLELGDSALYLCASSLEDRGNEQYFGPGTRLTVT.

This chain joins TRBV5-1 and TRBJ1-1. The CDR3 runs to 16 residues. Germline CDR1 reads SGHRS; CDR2 reads YFSETQ. Here the CDR3 reads CASSFVAGLVNTEAFF.

This chain joins TRBV12-3 or TRBV12-4 and TRBJ1-2; the TCRdb D gene call, TRBD1, has no DNA to confirm it. The CDR3 is made up of 14 amino acids. The CDR3 loop reads CASSPGRGNYGYTF.

The chain recombines TRBV11-3 with TRBJ2-3; TCRdb designates TRBD2, a call that cannot be tested without DNA. This CDR3 is built from 16 residues. Germline assignment: CDR1 SGHNT and CDR2 YENEEA. The CDR3 protein is CASSSHTSGRRDTQYF.

This sequence joins TRBV12-3 or TRBV12-4 and TRBJ2-7; the D call from TCRdb, TRBD2, cannot be confirmed without DNA. The CDR3 length is 16 residues. The CDR3 spells CASSLTPTSGSYEQYF.

The CDR3 here is CASSFSGQHSGEAFF. The rearrangement links TRBV5-1 to TRBJ1-1; there is no DNA to check the TCRdb D call of TRBD1. CDR1 is SGHRS and CDR2 is YFSETQ in the germline V gene. This CDR3 is built from 15 residues. The variable domain in full, completed from reference TRBV5-1 and TRBJ1-1, reads KAGVTQTPRYLIKTRGQQVTLSCSPISGHRSVSWYQQTPGQGLQFLFEYFSETQRNKGNFPGRFSGRQFSNSRSEMNVSTLELGDSALYLCASSFSGQHSGEAFFGQGTRLTVV.

The V and J genes are TRBV15 and TRBJ2-1. The germline CDR1 and CDR2 sequences are LNHNV and YYDKDF (reference sequence). This CDR3 is built from 15 residues. CDR3 residues: CATSLGQAGSNEQFF.